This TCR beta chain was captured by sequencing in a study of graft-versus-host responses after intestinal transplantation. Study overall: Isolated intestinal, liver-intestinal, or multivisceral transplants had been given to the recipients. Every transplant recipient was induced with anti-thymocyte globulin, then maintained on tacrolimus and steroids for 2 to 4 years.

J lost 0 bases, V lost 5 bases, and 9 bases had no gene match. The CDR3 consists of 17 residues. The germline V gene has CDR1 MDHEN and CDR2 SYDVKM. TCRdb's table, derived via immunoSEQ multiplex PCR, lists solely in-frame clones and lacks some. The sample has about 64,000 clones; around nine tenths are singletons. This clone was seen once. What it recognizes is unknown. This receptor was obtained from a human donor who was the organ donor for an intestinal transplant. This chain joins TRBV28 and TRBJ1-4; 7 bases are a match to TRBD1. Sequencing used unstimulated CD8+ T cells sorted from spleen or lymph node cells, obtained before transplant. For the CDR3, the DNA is TGTGCCAGCAGTGACCGGGACAGTTCCGCAACTAATGAAAAACTGTTTTTT. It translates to CASSDRDSSATNEKLFF.